Listed here is a single T cell receptor beta chain. Its antigen is currently unknown. Generated by immunoSEQ multiplex PCR, the TCRdb table keeps only in-frame clones and is missing some. The sample lists roughly 17,000 clones; around 91% were seen once. The data derive from a study of T cells in pancreatic ductal adenocarcinoma. Notes on the study in general: Tumor samples had fewer productive templates and 7.5 to 9.5-fold fewer unique clonotypes than blood. No significant tumor-blood clonality difference; means were about 0.1 and 0.07.

The selected patients with pancreatic ductal adenocarcinoma had surgery but no neoadjuvant therapy. Germline CDR1 reads LNHDA; CDR2 reads SQIVND (reference sequence). Unmatched junction bases numbered 5, after V lost 9 bases and J lost 0 bases. The CDR3 spans 14 residues. Sequencing input: PBMCs. The chain recombines TRBV19 with TRBJ1-5; 7 bases match TRBD1. This TCR derives from a human donor with pancreatic ductal adenocarcinoma. The CDR3, as DNA: TGTGCCAGCTCCGGGACAGCTAGCAATCAGCCCCAGCATTTT. Translation: CASSGTASNQPQHF.